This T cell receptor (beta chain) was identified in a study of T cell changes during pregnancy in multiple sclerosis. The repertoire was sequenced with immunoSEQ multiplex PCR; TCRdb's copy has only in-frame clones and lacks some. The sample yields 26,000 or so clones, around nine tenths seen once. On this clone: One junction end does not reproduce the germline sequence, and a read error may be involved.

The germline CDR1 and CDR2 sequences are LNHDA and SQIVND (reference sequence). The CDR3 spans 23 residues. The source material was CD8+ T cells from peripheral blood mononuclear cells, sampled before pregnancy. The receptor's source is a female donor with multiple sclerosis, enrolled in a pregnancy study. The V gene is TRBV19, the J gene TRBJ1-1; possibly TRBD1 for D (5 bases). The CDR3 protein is CAGSILAVGGSVGGSYMNTEAFF. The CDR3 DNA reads TGTGCCGGTAGTATTTTGGCTGTGGGGGGGTCGGTGGGGGGATCTTACATGAACACTGAAGCTTTCTTT.